This TCR beta chain was identified during a study of T-cell memory formation after mild COVID-19 (dated by TCRdb to the early 2020s). For the study in its entirety: TCR sequence clusters from the two donors were found to be largely donor specific. In a couple of donors, T-cell clones that expanded and contracted after mild COVID-19 were tracked by sequencing TCRalpha and TCRbeta repertoires over time. The cohort comprised two young, previously healthy adult volunteers, one female and one male. Here is what the overall study found, with its caveats: Some responding clones were found in pre-infection memory, which suggests that pre-existing cross-reactive memory T cells took part in the SARS-CoV-2 response. Clones contracting from day 15 to 85 had balanced CD4/CD8 phenotypes, while a second wave expanding from day 15 to 37 was biased towards CD4+. Contracting CD4+ clones were found mainly in CM and EM memory subsets, while CD8+ clones were enriched in EMRA. The study included only a couple of mild cases, and larger cohorts that include severe cases with pre-infection samples were judged to be necessary. SARS-CoV-2 specificity was not confirmed for the second-wave clones peaking on day 37.

V is shortened by 5 bases, J by 7 bases, and the region joining them spans 15 bases. Its CDR3 holds 13 amino acids, cysteine through phenylalanine. Only the CDR3 portion is preserved as DNA: 39 bases, with reading frame beginning at the first base. This clonotype has only a few counts. Its antigen is unknown. No much larger clone exists at a distance of one base, and base qualities are not known. The sequencer was an Illumina NovaSeq 6000. TCRalpha and TCRbeta cDNA libraries were constructed by 5'RACE with constant-segment primers, with sample barcodes and unique molecular identifiers being introduced. Trizol reagent was used to extract RNA from every sample. Library amplification was performed in two PCR steps, and a second sample barcode and Illumina TruSeq adapters were introduced in the second step. Sequencing of libraries was performed on an Illumina NovaSeq with 2 x 150 bp paired-end reads. For the original study's pipeline: The reads were demultiplexed and collapsed into UMI-guided consensus sequences using migec v1.2.7. Using mixcr v2.1.11, UMI consensuses were aligned to TRA and TRB V and J templates and then assembled into clonotypes. A clonotype was counted as expanded or contracted only if both edgeR and NoisET called the change significant, with noise models trained on biological replicates. For edgeR calls, the thresholds were a false discovery rate-adjusted p below 0.01 and a log2 fold-change of 1. As an exploratory analysis of dynamics, max-normalized trajectories of the 1000 most abundant clonotypes were examined by PCA with hierarchical clustering. The CD4 or CD8 phenotype of responding clones was assigned using the separately sequenced CD4+ and CD8+ repertoires. TCRdb's own reprocessing of the public reads used fastp at Q25 and MiXCR and kept productive beta chains. Each entry merges the rows of one CDR3 protein and shows their most common DNA and genes. The V and J calls reflect TCRdb's pipeline rather than the authors' work. The sample has fewer than 650,000 distinct CDR3 sequences on record, 15% to 20% of them singletons. Less than 10% of the sample is held by the ten biggest clonotypes.

PBMCs were isolated by Ficoll-Paque density gradient centrifugation. Sequences were obtained from PBMCs or a T cell subset sorted from them (not recorded which). This receptor chain uses TRBV12-3 or TRBV12-4 and TRBJ2-7; the D gene is possibly TRBD1 or TRBD2, each agreeing over 5 bases. This TCR came from an adult woman who had mild COVID-19 (a few samples of this study predate the infection). The sample titles of this study are shuffled in the database, so cell type and time point are left out; the donor was told from shared clones. Read as DNA, the sequence is TGTGCCAGCAGTCTATCAGGGTCGGGGGAGCAGTACTTC. It translates to CASSLSGSGEQYF.